Listed here is a single T cell receptor (beta chain). Time point defined: baseline pretreatment blood. The treatment here: 15 Gy SBRT to primary tumor, nephrectomy 4 weeks later. The data belong to a study of radiation and T cells in renal cell carcinoma. The assay was immunoSEQ multiplex PCR, and TCRdb's table has in-frame clones only and misses some. This sample has about 130,000 clones, with more than 70% found just once. Trimming took off 2 bases at V and 2 bases at J, with 11 bases between the two ends. The germline gives CDR1 KGHSH, CDR2 LQKENI. The CDR3 consists of 15 residues. The chain carries TRBV18 and TRBJ2-3; a possible D gene is TRBD2 (6 bases). The sequence derives from a woman in her fifties or sixties with renal cell carcinoma. The sequences come from blood, collected from a patient whose treatment included radiotherapy and nephrectomy. CDR3 nucleotide sequence: TGTGCCAGCTCACCATTGGGGGGATACACAGATACGCAGTATTTT. Translation gives CASSPLGGYTDTQYF.